This T cell receptor (beta chain) was sequenced in a study of blood T cell repertoires in COVID-19. Deletions cut 2 bases from V and 4 bases from J, with 12 bases between. Germline V lookup: CDR1 SGHVS, CDR2 FNYEAQ. The CDR3 contains 15 residues. Authors' data handling: Amplifying reference gene primers gave estimates of nucleated cell counts. Produced via immunoSEQ multiplex PCR; TCRdb's table is partial and in-frame only. The V and J calls and clone size were taken over from that table, and D and trimming were inferred from the DNA. The sample holds 200,000 to 300,000 clones, approximately 80% seen once.

The sequenced sample consisted of peripheral blood. The TCR comes from a human donor in a cohort sampled during active COVID-19. The J gene is TRBJ1-5, the V gene TRBV7-6; D ambiguous. CDR3 in DNA: TGTGCCAGCAGCTTATTTGGAACAGAGAATCAGCCCCAGCATTTT. Translation: CASSLFGTENQPQHF.